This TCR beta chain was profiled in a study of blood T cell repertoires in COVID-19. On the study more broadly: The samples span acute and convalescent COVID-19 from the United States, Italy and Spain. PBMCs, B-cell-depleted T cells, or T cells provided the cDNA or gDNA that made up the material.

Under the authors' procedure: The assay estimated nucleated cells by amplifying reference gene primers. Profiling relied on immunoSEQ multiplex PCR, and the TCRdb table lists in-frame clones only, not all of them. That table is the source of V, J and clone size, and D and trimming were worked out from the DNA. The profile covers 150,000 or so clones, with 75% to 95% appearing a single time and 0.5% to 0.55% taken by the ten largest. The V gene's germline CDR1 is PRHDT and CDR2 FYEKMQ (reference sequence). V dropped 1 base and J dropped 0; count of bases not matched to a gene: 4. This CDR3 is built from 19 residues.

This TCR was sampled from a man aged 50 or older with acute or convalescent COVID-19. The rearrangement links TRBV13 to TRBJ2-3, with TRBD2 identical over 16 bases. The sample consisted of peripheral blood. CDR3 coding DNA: TGTGCCAGCAGCTTAGCGGGACTAGCGGGGGGGAGTAGCACAGATACGCAGTATTTT. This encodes CASSLAGLAGGSSTDTQYF. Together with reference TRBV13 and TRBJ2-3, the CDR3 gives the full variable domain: AAGVIQSPRHLIKEKRETATLKCYPIPRHDTVYWYQQGPGQDPQFLISFYEKMQSDKGSIPDRFSAQQFSDYHSELNMSSLELGDSALYFCASSLAGLAGGSSTDTQYFGPGTRLTVL.